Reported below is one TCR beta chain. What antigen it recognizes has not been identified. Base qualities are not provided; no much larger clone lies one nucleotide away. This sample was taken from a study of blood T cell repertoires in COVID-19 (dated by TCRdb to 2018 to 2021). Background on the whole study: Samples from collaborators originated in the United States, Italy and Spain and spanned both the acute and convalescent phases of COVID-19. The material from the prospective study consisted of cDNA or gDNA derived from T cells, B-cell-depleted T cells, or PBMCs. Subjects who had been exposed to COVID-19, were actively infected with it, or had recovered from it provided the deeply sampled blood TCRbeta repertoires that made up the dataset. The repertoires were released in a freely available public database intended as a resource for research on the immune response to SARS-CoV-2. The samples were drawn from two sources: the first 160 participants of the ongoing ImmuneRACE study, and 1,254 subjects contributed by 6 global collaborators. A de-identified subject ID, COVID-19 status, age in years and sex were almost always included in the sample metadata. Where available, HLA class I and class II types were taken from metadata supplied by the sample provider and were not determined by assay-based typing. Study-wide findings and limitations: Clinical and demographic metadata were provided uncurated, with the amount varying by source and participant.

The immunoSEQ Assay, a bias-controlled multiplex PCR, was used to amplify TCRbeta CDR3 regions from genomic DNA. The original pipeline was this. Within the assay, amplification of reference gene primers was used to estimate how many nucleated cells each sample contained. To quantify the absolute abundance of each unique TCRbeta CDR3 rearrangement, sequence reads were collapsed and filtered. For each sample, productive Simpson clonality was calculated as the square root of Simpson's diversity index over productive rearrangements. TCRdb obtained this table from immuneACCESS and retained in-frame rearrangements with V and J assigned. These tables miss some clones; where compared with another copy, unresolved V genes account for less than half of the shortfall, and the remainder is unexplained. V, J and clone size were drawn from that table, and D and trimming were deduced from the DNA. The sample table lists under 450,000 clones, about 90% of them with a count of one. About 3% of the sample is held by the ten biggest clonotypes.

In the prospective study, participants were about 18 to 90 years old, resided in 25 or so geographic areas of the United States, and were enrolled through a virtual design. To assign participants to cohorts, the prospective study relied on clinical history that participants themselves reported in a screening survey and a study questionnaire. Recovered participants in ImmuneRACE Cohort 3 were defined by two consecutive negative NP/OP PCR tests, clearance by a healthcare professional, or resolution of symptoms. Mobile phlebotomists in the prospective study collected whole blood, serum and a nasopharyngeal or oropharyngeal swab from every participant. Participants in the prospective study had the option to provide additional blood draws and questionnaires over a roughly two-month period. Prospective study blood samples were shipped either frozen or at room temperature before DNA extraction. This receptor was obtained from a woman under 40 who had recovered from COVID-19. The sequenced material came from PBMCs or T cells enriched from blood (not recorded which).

The CDR3 protein: CASRLYRVRATEAFF. The DNA reads TGTGCCAGCAGGCTCTACAGGGTAAGGGCCACTGAAGCTTTCTTT. The rearrangement combines TRBV28 with TRBJ1-1, with a tentative D gene TRBD1 over 6 matching bases. The CDR3 goes from the cysteine to the phenylalanine over 15 residues. Just CDR3 DNA is preserved here, 45 bases in frame from base 1. The V and J ends are trimmed by 6 bases and 4 bases, leaving 18 bases between them. In the germline V gene, CDR1 corresponds to MDHEN and CDR2 to SYDVKM.